These 24 T cell receptor beta chains share one sample of origin, sequenced in a study of cytomegalovirus exposure and HLA in healthy donors. A multiplex PCR was run with 60 Vbeta primers and 13 Jbeta primers. The repertoire was sequenced with immunoSEQ multiplex PCR; TCRdb's copy has only in-frame clones and lacks some. The sample totals roughly 55,000 clones. The sample taken for sequencing was PBMCs. These receptors originate from a woman aged 50 to 65 in good health and CMV-seropositive.

This rearrangement joins TRBV4-1 to TRBJ1-1, with 7 bases aligning to TRBD1. This CDR3 region has 15 residues. V gave up 4 bases and J gave up 7 bases; unmatched junction bases: 12. Germline-derived CDR1 and CDR2 are MGHRA and YSYEKL. CDR3 DNA sequence: TGCGCCAGCAGCCCCCTTGGGCAGGGGGGCGTTGAAGCTTTCTTT. Protein sequence: CASSPLGQGGVEAFF.

This chain connects TRBV19 to TRBJ1-4; 8 bases align to TRBD1. Germline CDR1 LNHDA, CDR2 SQIVND (reference sequence). This CDR3 has 15 residues. The trim removed 7 bases at V and 8 bases at J, leaving 12 bases unmatched. For the CDR3, the DNA is TGTGCCAGTACCCCATCCGGGACAGGTGGAGAAAAACTGTTTTTT. It translates to CASTPSGTGGEKLFF. Filled out from reference TRBV19 and TRBJ1-4, the complete variable domain reads DGGITQSPKYLFRKEGQNVTLSCEQNLNHDAMYWYRQDPGQGLRLIYYSQIVNDFQKGDIAEGYSVSREKKESFPLTVTSAQKNPTAFYLCASTPSGTGGEKLFFGSGTQLSVL.

The rearrangement joins TRBV29-1 to TRBJ2-1; 12 bases match TRBD2. The CDR3 has 17 amino acids. V lost 2 bases, J lost 3 bases, and 8 bases stayed unmatched. Germline V lookup: CDR1 SQVTM, CDR2 ANQGSEA. The CDR3 sequence is CSVEPLGLAGSYNEQFF. The CDR3 bases are TGCAGCGTTGAACCCCTCGGACTAGCGGGGAGCTACAATGAGCAGTTCTTC.

The rearrangement uses TRBV27 and TRBJ1-2; TRBD1 matches 9 bases. The CDR3 covers 15 residues. Looked up from germline, CDR1 is MNHEY and CDR2 is SMNVEV (reference sequence). V lost 5 bases to trimming and J lost 4 bases; unmatched junction nucleotides: 8. In nucleotides, the CDR3 is TGTGCCAGCAGTGCCTCCGGGACAGGGATCTATGGCTACACCTTC. Amino acid sequence: CASSASGTGIYGYTF.

Here the CDR3 DNA reads TGTGCCAGCAGCTTATTCCAGGCAACTAATGAAAAACTGTTTTTT. Translated, it gives CASSLFQATNEKLFF. The genes are TRBV7-9 and TRBJ1-4; D uncertain. CDR3 length equals 15 residues. V lost 2 bases and J 0 bases, leaving 7 bases between the germline ends. The germline V gene has CDR1 SEHNR and CDR2 FQNEAQ (reference sequence).

The J gene is TRBJ1-1, the V gene TRBV11-2, with no clear D. Germline-derived CDR1 and CDR2 are SGHAT and FQNNGV. The CDR3 is 15 residues long. V was shortened by 5 bases and J by 4 bases, with 17 bases between the two germline ends. CDR3 in amino acids: CASSPRVGRITEAFF. DNA for the CDR3: TGTGCCAGCAGCCCTCGGGTAGGGAGGATCACTGAAGCTTTCTTT.

This chain joins TRBV27 and TRBJ2-2; 7 bases line up with TRBD2. The germline gives CDR1 MNHEY, CDR2 SMNVEV (reference sequence). The CDR3 is made up of 15 amino acids. V shed 8 bases, J shed 5 bases, and the junction held 11 bases outside the gene matches. The CDR3 DNA follows: TGTGCCAGCGGAAATCACCGTAGCGGGACCGGGGAGCTGTTTTTT. Its protein product is CASGNHRSGTGELFF.

This chain uses TRBV28 with TRBJ1-1; 7 nucleotides line up with TRBD1. Germline trimming cut 3 bases from V and 6 bases from J; bases unmatched to any gene: 10. CDR3 size: 15 residues. Germline values: CDR1 MDHEN, CDR2 SYDVKM. The CDR3 spells CASSLYDRELAEAFF. DNA for the CDR3: TGTGCCAGCAGTTTGTACGACAGGGAATTGGCTGAAGCTTTCTTT.

This sequence joins TRBV4-2 and TRBJ2-7; 7 nucleotides align to TRBD1. Trimming removed 0 bases from V and 0 bases from J; junction bases left unmatched: 5. Germline V CDR1 and CDR2: LGHNA, YNFKEQ. The CDR3 covers 16 residues. In nucleotides, the CDR3 is TGTGCCAGCAGCCAAGATTGGGGACAGACCTCCTACGAGCAGTACTTC. Translating it yields CASSQDWGQTSYEQYF.

A note on this clone: The same CDR3 also results from other DNA sequences found in this sample. V usage is TRBV30 and J usage is TRBJ1-1, with a weak D call TRBD1 (6 bases). V lost 0 bases, J lost 2 bases, and 7 bases lay in between. The CDR3 runs 13 residues. Germline values: CDR1 GTSNPN, CDR2 SVGIG (reference sequence). Written as DNA, the CDR3 is TGTGCCTGGAGTGTACAGGGCAACACTGAAGCTTTCTTT. Translation gives CAWSVQGNTEAFF.

This chain uses TRBV5-1 with TRBJ1-4, with a weak D call TRBD1 (6 bases). CDR3 length: 14 amino acids. Germline-derived CDR1 and CDR2 are SGHRS and YFSETQ. Trimming took off 0 bases at V and 4 bases at J, with 7 bases between the two ends. CDR3 in DNA: TGCGCCAGCAGCTTGGGACAGGTTAATGAAAAACTGTTTTTT. Its protein product is CASSLGQVNEKLFF.

The chain combines TRBV6-5 with TRBJ1-1; 10 bases match TRBD1. The CDR3 contains 14 residues. After removal of 5 bases from V and 4 bases from J, the junction contained 4 bases not matched to a gene. The V gene's germline CDR1 is MNHEY and CDR2 SVGAGI. This chain's CDR3 is CASSQDRGSTEAFF. DNA for the CDR3: TGTGCCAGCAGTCAGGACAGGGGGAGCACTGAAGCTTTCTTT.

This chain links TRBV6-5 with TRBJ2-1; 11 positions agree with TRBD1. Trimming removed 8 bases from V and 7 bases from J; junction bases left unmatched: 4. Germline V gene data show CDR1 as MNHEY and CDR2 as SVGAGI. The CDR3 loop spans 13 amino acids. CDR3 protein: CASRTGGRNEQFF. The CDR3 DNA sequence: TGTGCCAGCCGGACAGGGGGCCGAAATGAGCAGTTCTTC.

The genes are TRBV19 and TRBJ2-5; TRBD1 might be the D (6 bases). Germline V gene data show CDR1 as LNHDA and CDR2 as SQIVND (reference sequence). The CDR3 contains 14 residues. Between the trimmed V and J ends, which lost 4 bases and 4 bases, there was a span of 13 bases. CDR3 coding DNA: TGTGCCAGTAGTAGCCTTGACAGGAGAGAGACCCAGTACTTC. Translated: CASSSLDRRETQYF.

The chain has TRBV2 and TRBJ1-1, with 10 bases lining up with TRBD1. J lost 5 bases, V lost 3 bases, and 6 bases had no gene match. The CDR3 is made up of 15 amino acids. Germline V lookup: CDR1 SNHLY, CDR2 FYNNEI. The CDR3 loop is CASSDDRGRGTEAFF. The CDR3, as DNA: TGTGCCAGCAGTGACGACAGGGGGCGAGGTACTGAAGCTTTCTTT.

The rearrangement links TRBV7-9 to TRBJ1-3; weak D call: TRBD1 (6 bases). The ends were cut back, 8 bases at V and 2 bases at J, with 13 bases in the middle. The CDR3 covers 14 residues. Germline loops: CDR1 SEHNR, CDR2 FQNEAQ (reference sequence). The chain's CDR3 is CASHPGEPGNTIYF. The DNA for the CDR3 is TGTGCCAGCCACCCAGGGGAACCTGGAAACACCATATATTTT.

The chain has TRBV11-2 and TRBJ2-7; maybe TRBD1 (5 bases). The V end was cut by 1 base, the J end by 2 bases, with 9 bases between. This CDR3 spans 14 amino acids. The germline V gene encodes CDR1 SGHAT and CDR2 FQNNGV. The CDR3 protein is CASSLAQQAYEQYF. The DNA of the CDR3 is TGTGCCAGCAGCTTAGCCCAACAGGCCTACGAGCAGTACTTC.

The DNA of the CDR3 is TGTGCCAGCAGTTACTGGCGGGGGGGCCCCAACGGGGAGCTGTTTTTT. Translation: CASSYWRGGPNGELFF. J is TRBJ2-2 and V is TRBV6-5; 9 bases are a match to TRBD2. There are 16 residues in the CDR3. The J segment lost 7 bases and the V segment lost 1 base, leaving 7 bases of the junction unmatched. Germline values: CDR1 MNHEY, CDR2 SVGAGI.

The rearrangement joins TRBV5-1 to TRBJ2-7, with 9 bases lining up with TRBD2. The CDR3 has 15 residues. The ends lost 5 bases at V and 0 bases at J; junction bases unmatched: 6. Germline values: CDR1 SGHRS, CDR2 YFSETQ. The DNA for the CDR3 is TGCGCCAGCAGTCATCGAGCGGGAGGCTCCTACGAGCAGTACTTC. It encodes CASSHRAGGSYEQYF.

The V gene is TRBV19, the J gene TRBJ2-4; D may be TRBD2 (5 bases). V gave up 6 bases and J gave up 0 bases, with 12 bases separating them. This CDR3 region has 15 residues. Germline V gene data show CDR1 as LNHDA and CDR2 as SQIVND (reference sequence). CDR3 sequence reads: CASSPSGLAKNIQYF. CDR3 nucleotides: TGTGCCAGTAGCCCATCGGGATTAGCCAAAAACATTCAGTACTTC.

V and J are TRBV5-1 and TRBJ2-3; D is perhaps TRBD2 (6 bases). The V gene's germline CDR1 is SGHRS and CDR2 YFSETQ. V was shortened by 4 bases and J by 2 bases, with 14 bases between the two germline ends. CDR3 length: 15 amino acids. The CDR3 here is CASSRDLALTDTQYF. DNA of the CDR3: TGCGCCAGCAGCAGGGACTTGGCACTCACAGATACGCAGTATTTT.

The V gene is TRBV6-1, the J gene TRBJ2-4; 9 bases are shared with TRBD1. The ends lost 10 bases at V and 8 bases at J; junction bases unmatched: 15. The CDR3 loop spans 15 amino acids. Germline CDR1 and CDR2: MNHNS and SASEGT. The CDR3 DNA is TGTGCCACCATTAGATACAGGGGGCTAGGGGACATTCAGTACTTC. Residues: CATIRYRGLGDIQYF.

V usage is TRBV9 and J usage is TRBJ1-1, with 8 bases lining up with TRBD1. CDR3 length: 14 residues. Germline trimming cut 7 bases from V and 1 base from J; bases unmatched to any gene: 6. The germline V gene has CDR1 SGDLS and CDR2 YYNGEE. The CDR3 coding sequence is TGTGCCAGCGGTGGACAGGGAAAGAACACTGAAGCTTTCTTT. Translated: CASGGQGKNTEAFF.

The rearrangement joins TRBV6-6 to TRBJ2-1, with D possibly being TRBD2 (5 bases). The germline CDR1 and CDR2 sequences are MNHNY and SVGAGI (reference sequence). The CDR3 is 13 residues long. V was trimmed by 2 bases and J by 9 bases, leaving 11 bases between them. This chain's CDR3 is CASSYGGGGEQFF. In DNA, the CDR3 is TGTGCCAGCAGTTACGGAGGAGGCGGTGAGCAGTTCTTC.